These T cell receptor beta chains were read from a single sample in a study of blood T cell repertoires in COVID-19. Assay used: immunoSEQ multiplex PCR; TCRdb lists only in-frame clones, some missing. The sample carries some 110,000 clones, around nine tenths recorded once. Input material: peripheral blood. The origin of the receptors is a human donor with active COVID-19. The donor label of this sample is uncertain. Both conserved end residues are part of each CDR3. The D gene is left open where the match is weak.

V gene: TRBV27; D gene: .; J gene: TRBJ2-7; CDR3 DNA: TGTGCCAGCAGCTTTACCCCTTCCGGTCTCCCCTACGAGCAGTACTTC; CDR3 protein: CASSFTPSGLPYEQYF
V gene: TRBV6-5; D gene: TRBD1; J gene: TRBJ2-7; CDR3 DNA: TGTGCCAGCAGGGGCGGTGGGACAGGGACTGACGAGCAGTACTTC; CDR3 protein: CASRGGGTGTDEQYF
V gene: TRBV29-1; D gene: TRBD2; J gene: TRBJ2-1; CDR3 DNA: TGCAGCGTTGACCAATTCTCGGGGGGCTCCTACAATGAGCAGTTCTTC; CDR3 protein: CSVDQFSGGSYNEQFF
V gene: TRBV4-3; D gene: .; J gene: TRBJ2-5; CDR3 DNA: TGCGCCAGCAGCCAAGACTTGGCTCAAGAGACCCAGTACTTC; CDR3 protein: CASSQDLAQETQYF
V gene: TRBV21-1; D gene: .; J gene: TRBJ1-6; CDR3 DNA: TGTGCCAGCAAACCCGACCCTACTCAGGGGGAACCCTATAATTCACCCCTCCACTTT; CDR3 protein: CASKPDPTQGEPYNSPLHF
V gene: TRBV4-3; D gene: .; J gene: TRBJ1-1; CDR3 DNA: TGCGCCAGCAGCCAAGATAGTGGGGCAGAAGCTTTCTTT; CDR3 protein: CASSQDSGAEAFF
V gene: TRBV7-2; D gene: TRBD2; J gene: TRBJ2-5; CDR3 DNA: TGTGCCAGCAGCCCAGGGGTACTAGCGGGGCAAGAGACCCAGTACTTC; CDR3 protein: CASSPGVLAGQETQYF
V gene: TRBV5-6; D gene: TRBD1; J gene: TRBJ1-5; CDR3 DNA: TGTGCCAGCAGCCGATTCACAGGGGGCCTAGATCAGCCCCAGCATTTT; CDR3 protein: CASSRFTGGLDQPQHF
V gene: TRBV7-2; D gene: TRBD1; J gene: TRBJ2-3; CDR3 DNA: TGTGCCAGCAGCCCCTCTGGGACAGGGGGCTTCGATACGCAGTATTTT; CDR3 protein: CASSPSGTGGFDTQYF
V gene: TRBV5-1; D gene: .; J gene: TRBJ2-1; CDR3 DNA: TGCGCCAGCAGCTTATCCGGGAAGTTCGACAATGAGCAGTTCTTC; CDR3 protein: CASSLSGKFDNEQFF
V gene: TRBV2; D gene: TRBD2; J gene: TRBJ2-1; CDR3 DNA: TGTGCCAGCAGTGAAACTAGCGGGGGGGACAATGAGCAGTTCTTC; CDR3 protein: CASSETSGGDNEQFF
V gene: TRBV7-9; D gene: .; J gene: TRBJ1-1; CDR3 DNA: TGTGCCAGCAGATCAGGGGTTATCACTGAAGCTTTCTTT; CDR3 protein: CASRSGVITEAFF
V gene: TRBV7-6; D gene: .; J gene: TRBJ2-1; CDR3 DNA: TGTGCCAGCAGCTTATTTGGGGCGGGGGCCTCCTACAATGAGCAGTTCTTC; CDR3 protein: CASSLFGAGASYNEQFF
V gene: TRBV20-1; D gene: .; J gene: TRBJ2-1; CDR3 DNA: TGCAGTGCTACCGTCTACAATGAGCAGTTCTTC; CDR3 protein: CSATVYNEQFF
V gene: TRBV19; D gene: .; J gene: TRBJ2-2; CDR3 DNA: TGTGCCAGTAGTCCCGGCGGAAGCTTGACGAACACCGGGGAGCTGTTTTTT; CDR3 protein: CASSPGGSLTNTGELFF
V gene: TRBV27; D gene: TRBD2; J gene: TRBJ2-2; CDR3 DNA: TGTGCCAGCAGAAATACTGCTCGGGGGGGCAACACCGGGGAGCTGTTTTTT; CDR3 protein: CASRNTARGGNTGELFF
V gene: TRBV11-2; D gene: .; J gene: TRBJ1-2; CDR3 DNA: TGTGCCAGCAGCTTGCTTCGTAGGGGATTGAGCGGCTACACCTTC; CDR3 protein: CASSLLRRGLSGYTF
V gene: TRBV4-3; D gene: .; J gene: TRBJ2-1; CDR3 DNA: TGCGCCAGCAGCCAAGATCCTTGGACGGGGAAAAATGAGCAGTTCTTC; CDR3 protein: CASSQDPWTGKNEQFF
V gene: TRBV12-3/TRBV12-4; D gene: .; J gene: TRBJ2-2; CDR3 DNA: TGTGCCAGCAGTTTTAGGACAACCGGGGAGCTGTTTTTT; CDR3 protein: CASSFRTTGELFF
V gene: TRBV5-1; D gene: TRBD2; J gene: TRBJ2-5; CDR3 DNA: TGCGCCAGCAGCTTGGCTGCTAGCGGGGGGACAATAACCCAAGAGACCCAGTACTTC; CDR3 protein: CASSLAASGGTITQETQYF
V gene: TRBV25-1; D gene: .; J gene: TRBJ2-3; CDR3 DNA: TGTGCCAGCAGTCAAACAGATACGCAGTATTTT; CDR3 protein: CASSQTDTQYF
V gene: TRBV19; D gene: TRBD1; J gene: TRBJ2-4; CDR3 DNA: TGTGCCAGTAGTATTGGGACAGGGGCTACCAAAAACATTCAGTACTTC; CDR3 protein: CASSIGTGATKNIQYF
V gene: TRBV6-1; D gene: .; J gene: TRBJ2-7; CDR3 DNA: TGTGCCAGCAGTGAAAGTTACTACCAACGCTACGAGCAGTACTTC; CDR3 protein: CASSESYYQRYEQYF
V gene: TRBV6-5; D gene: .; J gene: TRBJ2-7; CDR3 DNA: TGTGCCAGCAGGGACAGATCCTACGAGCAGTACTTC; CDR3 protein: CASRDRSYEQYF
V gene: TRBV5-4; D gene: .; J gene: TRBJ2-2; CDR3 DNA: TGTGCCAGCAGCTCCGAGGGACAGAACACCGGGGAGCTGTTTTTT; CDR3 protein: CASSSEGQNTGELFF
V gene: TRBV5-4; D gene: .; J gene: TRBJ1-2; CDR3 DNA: TGTGCCAGCAGCGCAGGGTATGGCTACACCTTC; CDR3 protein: CASSAGYGYTF
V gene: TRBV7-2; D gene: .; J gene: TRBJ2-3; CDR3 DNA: TGTGCCAGCAGACGGGGGGCGACAGATACGCAGTATTTT; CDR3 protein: CASRRGATDTQYF
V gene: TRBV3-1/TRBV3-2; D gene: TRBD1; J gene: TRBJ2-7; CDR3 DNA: TGTGCCAGCAGCCAAGACGGACAGGACTCATACGAGCAGTACTTC; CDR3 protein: CASSQDGQDSYEQYF
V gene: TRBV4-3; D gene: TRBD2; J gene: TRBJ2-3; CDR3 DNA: TGCGCCAGCAGCTCCAGGACTAGCGGGGGTTTAGATACGCAGTATTTT; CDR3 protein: CASSSRTSGGLDTQYF
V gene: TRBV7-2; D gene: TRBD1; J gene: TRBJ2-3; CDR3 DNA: TGTGCCAGCAGCCGGGGGACAGGGTACTCTAGCACAGATACGCAGTATTTT; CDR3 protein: CASSRGTGYSSTDTQYF
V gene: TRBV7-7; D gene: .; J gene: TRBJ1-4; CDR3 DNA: TGTGCCAGCAGCCCGACGGACAGAACTAATGAAAAACTGTTTTTT; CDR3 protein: CASSPTDRTNEKLFF
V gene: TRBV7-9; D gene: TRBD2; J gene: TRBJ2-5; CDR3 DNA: TGTGCCAGCAGCCCCCGGACTAGCGGGGGCCTAAGGGGGGAGACCCAGTACTTC; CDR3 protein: CASSPRTSGGLRGETQYF
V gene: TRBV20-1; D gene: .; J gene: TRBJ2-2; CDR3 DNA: TGCAGTGCTAGTAGGGACAATCTGAACACCGGGGAGCTGTTTTTT; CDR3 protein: CSASRDNLNTGELFF
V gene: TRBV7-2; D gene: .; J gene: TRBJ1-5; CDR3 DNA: TGTGCCAGCAGCCTACGGACAGCCAGCAATCAGCCCCAGCATTTT; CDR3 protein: CASSLRTASNQPQHF
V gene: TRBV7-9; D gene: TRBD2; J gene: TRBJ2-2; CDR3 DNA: TGTGCCAGCAGCTCGGGACTAGCGAATTTGAACACCGGGGAGCTGTTTTTT; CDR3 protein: CASSSGLANLNTGELFF
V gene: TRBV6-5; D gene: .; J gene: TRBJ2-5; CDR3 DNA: TGTGCCAGCAGTTTCCAGTCCCAAGAGACCCAGTACTTC; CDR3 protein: CASSFQSQETQYF
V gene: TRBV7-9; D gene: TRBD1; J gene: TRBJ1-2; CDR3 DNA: TGTGCCAGCAGCCTGCTGGGACAGGCGGGGAGCTATGGCTACACCTTC; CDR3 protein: CASSLLGQAGSYGYTF
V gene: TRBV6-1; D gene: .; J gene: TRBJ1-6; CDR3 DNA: TGTGCCAGCAGTGTGGGGAGGCCCAGCCTCGATAATTCACCCCTCCACTTT; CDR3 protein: CASSVGRPSLDNSPLHF
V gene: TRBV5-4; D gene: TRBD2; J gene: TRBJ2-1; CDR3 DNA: TGTGCCAGCAGCTTCCCCCCCCCGCGGGGGGTCAATGAGCAGTTCTTC; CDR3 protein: CASSFPPPRGVNEQFF
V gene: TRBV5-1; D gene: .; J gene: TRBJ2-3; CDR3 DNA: TGCGCCAGCAGCTTGTTCGTTTCTGCAGATACGCAGTATTTT; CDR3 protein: CASSLFVSADTQYF
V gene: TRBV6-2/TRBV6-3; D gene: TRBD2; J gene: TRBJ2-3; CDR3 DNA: TGTGCCAGCAGTTACGCGGGGGGGCTGGAGGATACGCAGTATTTT; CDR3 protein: CASSYAGGLEDTQYF
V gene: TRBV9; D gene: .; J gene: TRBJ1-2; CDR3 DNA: TGTGCCAGCAGCCCGGGGATAACAAGGGGCTACACCTTC; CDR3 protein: CASSPGITRGYTF